Following are 22 T cell receptor beta chains from one sample sequenced in a study of CD8+CD57+ T cells in acquired aplastic anemia. The template for TCR beta VDJ and CDR3 sequence profiling was genomic DNA. TCRdb re-analysed the reads in MiXCR, keeping a single row per CDR3 protein. Altogether under 200,000 distinct CDR3 sequences are present, under 55% being singletons, with the ten largest covering 9.7%. In patients chosen for sequencing, flow cytometry had shown CD8+CD57+ cell expansion. The material sequenced was sorted CD4+, CD8+, or CD8+CD57+ T cells (not recorded which) from PBMCs. These receptor sequences come from a human donor with aplastic anemia.

The genes are TRBV18 and TRBJ1-6, with 7 bases identical to TRBD1. V lost 3 bases and J lost 8; bases outside the gene matches: 7. Per germline, CDR1 KGHSH and CDR2 LQKENI. This CDR3 has 15 residues. The CDR3 nucleotides are TGTGCCAGCTCACCGGTGGGACAGTCCTATTCACCCCTCCACTTT. Protein: CASSPVGQSYSPLHF. The entire variable domain, with the rest obtained from reference TRBV18 and TRBJ1-6, is as follows: NAGVMQNPRHLVRRRGQEARLRCSPMKGHSHVYWYRQLPEEGLKFMVYLQKENIIDESGMPKERFSAEFPKEGPSILRIQQVVRGDSAAYFCASSPVGQSYSPLHFGNGTRLTVT.

This clonotype was recorded at least ten times. The rearrangement joins TRBV20-1 to TRBJ2-5; D gene unclear. V was clipped by 1 base and J by 1 base, with 19 bases between them. CDR3 length: 17 amino acids. Germline V gives CDR1 DFQATT, CDR2 SNEGSKA (reference sequence). CDR3 protein: CSARGPIITLSQETQYF. In nucleotides, the CDR3 is TGCAGTGCTAGAGGCCCCATAATCACCCTATCCCAAGAGACCCAGTACTTC.

CDR3 in DNA: TGTGCCATCAGTTCTAGCGGGACTAGCGGTGAGACCCAGTACTTC. It yields the protein CAISSSGTSGETQYF. The chain employs TRBV10-3 and TRBJ2-5; 11 bases are a match to TRBD2. Germline V lookup: CDR1 ENHRY, CDR2 SYGVKD. The CDR3 extends over 15 amino acids. V was clipped by 5 bases and J by 5 bases; unmatched bases: 7.

The rearrangement uses TRBV2 and TRBJ2-7; 9 nucleotides align to TRBD1. Trimming removed 7 bases from V and 1 base from J; junction bases left unmatched: 5. This CDR3 is 14 amino acids long. Germline CDR1 SNHLY, CDR2 FYNNEI. This CDR3 is CASTGTGRSYEQYF. CDR3 nucleotide sequence: TGTGCCAGCACCGGGACAGGGAGGTCCTACGAGCAGTACTTC.

The gene calls are TRBV7-9 and TRBJ2-2, with D maybe TRBD2 (5 bases). This CDR3 spans 14 amino acids. The V gene lost 5 bases and the J gene lost 5 bases, with 12 bases spanning the gap. Germline loops: CDR1 SEHNR, CDR2 FQNEAQ (reference sequence). The CDR3 DNA sequence: TGTGCCAGCAGCATCGGACTTGGGACCGGGGAGCTGTTTTTT. Translating gives CASSIGLGTGELFF.

This clonotype was found once. A much larger clone lies a single base off, so this may be a read error. The chain has TRBV6-1 and TRBJ2-3, with a tentative D call TRBD1 (5 bases). CDR3 size: 14 residues. Germline-derived CDR1 and CDR2 are MNHNS and SASEGT. CDR3 in DNA: TGTGCCAGCGGTGAAGGGGTCGGCAGAGATACGCAGTATTTT. Amino acid sequence: CASGEGVGRDTQYF.

The V and J genes are TRBV25-1 and TRBJ1-1, with a possible D match to TRBD1 (6 bases). The CDR3 length is 12 residues. Germline CDR1 MGHDK, CDR2 SYGVNS. V dropped 3 bases and J dropped 11 bases, with 13 bases sitting between them. The CDR3 region has the DNA TGTGCCAGCAGTGATTGGGGGCGCAAGGCTTTCTTT. Encoded protein: CASSDWGRKAFF.

This clonotype was seen ten or more times. The chain has TRBV7-6 and TRBJ1-2; D might be TRBD1 (5 bases). The CDR3 sequence is 14 residues long. V gave up 0 bases and J gave up 4 bases, with 9 bases separating them. The V gene's germline CDR1 is SGHVS and CDR2 FNYEAQ. CDR3 coding DNA: TGTGCCAGCAGCTTAGCGCACAGGTCCTATGGCTACACCTTC. It translates to CASSLAHRSYGYTF.

Only a few counts were recorded for this clonotype. V is TRBV7-3 and J is TRBJ2-7, with D possibly being TRBD1 (6 bases). Germline assignment: CDR1 SGHTA and CDR2 FQGTGA. V was shortened by 5 bases and J by 4 bases, with 12 bases between the two germline ends. The CDR3 covers 13 residues. The CDR3 coding sequence is TGTGCCAGCAGCGCTGGACAGATGTACGAGCAGTACTTC. Its translation is CASSAGQMYEQYF.

The V gene is TRBV16, the J gene TRBJ1-4; possible D gene TRBD1, 6 bases. There are 17 residues in the CDR3. Germline values: CDR1 KGHSY, CDR2 FQNENV. The ends were cut back, 2 bases at V and 7 bases at J, with 20 bases in the middle. The CDR3 DNA follows: TGTGCCAGCAGCCAACAGTCGCCGACGGGGGGCGGTGAAAAACTGTTTTTT. This translates into CASSQQSPTGGGEKLFF.

V is TRBV19 and J is TRBJ2-7; 7 positions agree with TRBD1. The J segment lost 1 base and the V segment lost 4 bases, leaving 7 bases of the junction unmatched. This CDR3 comprises 15 residues. Germline V gene data show CDR1 as LNHDA and CDR2 as SQIVND (reference sequence). CDR3 coding DNA: TGTGCCAGTAGTAGGACAGGCGGCGGGTCCTACGAGCAGTACTTC. Its protein product is CASSRTGGGSYEQYF.

The J gene is TRBJ2-6, the V gene TRBV20-1; the D is unclear. The CDR3 has 15 amino acids. Germline assignment: CDR1 DFQATT and CDR2 SNEGSKA (reference sequence). The ends were cut back, 6 bases at V and 2 bases at J, with 14 bases in the middle. In DNA form, the CDR3 reads TGCAGTGCGTATAGGGCAGTCGCTGGGGCCAACGTCCTGACTTTC. It encodes CSAYRAVAGANVLTF.

The rearrangement uses TRBV19 and TRBJ2-1; D remains ambiguous. CDR3 size: 13 residues. Germline V gives CDR1 LNHDA, CDR2 SQIVND (reference sequence). V lost 6 bases and J 3 bases, leaving 9 bases between the germline ends. CDR3 in DNA: TGTGCCAGTAGATCGCCCAGCTACAATGAGCAGTTCTTC. It translates to CASRSPSYNEQFF.

V gene TRBV2 combines with J gene TRBJ1-2, with D possibly being TRBD1 (5 bases). V dropped 2 bases and J dropped 2 bases, with 9 bases sitting between them. Germline V CDR1 and CDR2: SNHLY, FYNNEI. The CDR3 totals 14 residues. The CDR3 region has the DNA TGTGCCAGCAGTGAATCGGGGCCCAACTATGGCTACACCTTC. Its translation is CASSESGPNYGYTF. Looking up the rest from reference TRBV2 and TRBJ1-2 gives the full variable domain: EPEVTQTPSHQVTQMGQEVILRCVPISNHLYFYWYRQILGQKVEFLVSFYNNEISEKSEIFDDQFSVERPDGSNFTLKIRSTKLEDSAMYFCASSESGPNYGYTFGSGTRLTVV.

The J gene is TRBJ1-2, the V gene TRBV10-3; 8 positions agree with TRBD1. The V gene end was trimmed by 4 bases and the J gene end by 6 bases; junction bases not matched to a gene: 4. CDR1 is ENHRY, CDR2 SYGVKD, per germline. The CDR3 has 13 residues. The CDR3 bases are TGTGCCATCAGTGTCGGCAGGGGGCATGGCTACACCTTC. Its protein product is CAISVGRGHGYTF.

This clonotype was counted many times. V is TRBV5-1 and J is TRBJ1-1; D remains unclear. Per germline, CDR1 SGHRS and CDR2 YFSETQ. The CDR3 covers 14 residues. With 0 bases removed from V and 4 bases from J, the gap between germline ends came to 10 bases. The CDR3 bases are TGCGCCAGCAGCTTGGCAGATTTGGGCACTGAAGCTTTCTTT. Translated, it gives CASSLADLGTEAFF.

The chain joins TRBV24-1 to TRBJ2-5; 9 positions agree with TRBD2. The V and J ends lost 6 bases and 5 bases, in that order; junction bases with no gene match: 9. Germline values: CDR1 KGHDR, CDR2 SFDVKD. This CDR3 has 15 amino acids. This CDR3 is CATSLSGRGVETQYF. DNA of the CDR3: TGTGCCACCAGTCTTAGCGGGAGAGGAGTTGAGACCCAGTACTTC.

At least ten counts were recorded for this clonotype. V and J are TRBV20-1 and TRBJ2-3, with 10 bases that match TRBD2. The CDR3 is 17 residues long. The trim removed 0 bases at V and 2 bases at J, leaving 8 bases unmatched. Germline assignment: CDR1 DFQATT and CDR2 SNEGSKA (reference sequence). Written as DNA, the CDR3 is TGCAGTGCTAGAGACAGCGGGAGGGCTTGGACCACAGATACGCAGTATTTT. It yields the protein CSARDSGRAWTTDTQYF.

This chain connects TRBV20-1 to TRBJ1-4; unclear D gene. Between the trimmed V and J ends, which lost 6 bases and 7 bases, there was a span of 9 bases. The CDR3 consists of 11 residues. The germline CDR1 and CDR2 sequences are DFQATT and SNEGSKA (reference sequence). For the CDR3, the DNA is TGCAGTGCAAGTTTGGGTGAAAAACTGTTTTTT. It codes for CSASLGEKLFF.

The chain has TRBV2 and TRBJ2-7; 9 bases agree with TRBD1. The V gene's germline CDR1 is SNHLY and CDR2 FYNNEI. This CDR3 contains 12 residues. The ends lost 8 bases at V and 6 bases at J; junction bases unmatched: 5. CDR3 in amino acids: CASRDRASEQYF. The DNA of the CDR3 is TGTGCCAGCCGGGACAGGGCTTCCGAGCAGTACTTC.

The V and J genes are TRBV11-2 and TRBJ2-3; 13 bases map to TRBD2. V shed 3 bases, J shed 2 bases, and the junction held 8 bases outside the gene matches. This CDR3 is built from 18 residues. Germline V lookup: CDR1 SGHAT, CDR2 FQNNGV. The CDR3 region has the DNA TGTGCCAGCAGCTTTTTATCCGGGACTAGCGGGGCCACAGATACGCAGTATTTT. This encodes CASSFLSGTSGATDTQYF.

The chain recombines TRBV30 with TRBJ2-5, with D unclear. Germline CDR1 and CDR2: GTSNPN and SVGIG (reference sequence). The V end was cut by 0 bases, the J end by 2 bases, with 10 bases between. The CDR3 is made up of 14 amino acids. CDR3 sequence reads: CAWSVHGVQETQYF. The CDR3, as DNA: TGTGCCTGGAGTGTACATGGGGTACAAGAGACCCAGTACTTC. Variable domain in full (rest from reference TRBV30 and TRBJ2-5): SQTIHQWPATLVQPVGSPLSLECTVEGTSNPNLYWYRQAAGRGLQLLFYSVGIGQISSEVPQNLSASRPQDRQFILSSKKLLLSDSGFYLCAWSVHGVQETQYFGPGTRLLVL.